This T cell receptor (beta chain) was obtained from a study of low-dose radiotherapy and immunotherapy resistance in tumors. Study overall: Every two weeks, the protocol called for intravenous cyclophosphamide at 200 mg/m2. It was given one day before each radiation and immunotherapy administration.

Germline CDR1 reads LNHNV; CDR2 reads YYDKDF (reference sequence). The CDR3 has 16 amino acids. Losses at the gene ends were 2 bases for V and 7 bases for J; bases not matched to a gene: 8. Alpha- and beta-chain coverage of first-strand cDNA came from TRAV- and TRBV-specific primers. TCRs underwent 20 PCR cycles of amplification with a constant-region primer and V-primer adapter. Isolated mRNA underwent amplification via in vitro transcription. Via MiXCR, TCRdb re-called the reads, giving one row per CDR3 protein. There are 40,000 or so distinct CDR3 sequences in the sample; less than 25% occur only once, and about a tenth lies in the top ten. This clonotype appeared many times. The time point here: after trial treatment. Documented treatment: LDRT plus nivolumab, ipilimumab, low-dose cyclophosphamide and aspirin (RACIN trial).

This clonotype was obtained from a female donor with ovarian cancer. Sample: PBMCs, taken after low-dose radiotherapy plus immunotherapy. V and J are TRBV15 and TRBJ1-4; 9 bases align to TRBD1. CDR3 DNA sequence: TGTGCCACCAGCAGATGGGACAGGGAAAGGGGTGAAAAACTGTTTTTT. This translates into CATSRWDRERGEKLFF.